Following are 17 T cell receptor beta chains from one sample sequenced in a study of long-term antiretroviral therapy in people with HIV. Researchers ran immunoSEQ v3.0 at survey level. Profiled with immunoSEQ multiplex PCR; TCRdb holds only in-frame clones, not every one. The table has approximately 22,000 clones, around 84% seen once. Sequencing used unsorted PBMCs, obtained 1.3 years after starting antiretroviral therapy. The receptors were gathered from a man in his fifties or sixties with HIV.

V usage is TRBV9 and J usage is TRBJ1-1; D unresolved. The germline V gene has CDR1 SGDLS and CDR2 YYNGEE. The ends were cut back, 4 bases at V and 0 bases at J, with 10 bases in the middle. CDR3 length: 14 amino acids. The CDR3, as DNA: TGTGCCAGCAGCCCGGAACACCTGAACACTGAAGCTTTCTTT. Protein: CASSPEHLNTEAFF.

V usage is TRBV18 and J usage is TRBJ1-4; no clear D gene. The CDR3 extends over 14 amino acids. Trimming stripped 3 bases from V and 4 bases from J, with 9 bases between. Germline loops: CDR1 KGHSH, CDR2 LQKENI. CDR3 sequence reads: CASSPDRYNEKLFF. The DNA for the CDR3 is TGTGCCAGCTCACCGGACCGCTATAATGAAAAACTGTTTTTT.

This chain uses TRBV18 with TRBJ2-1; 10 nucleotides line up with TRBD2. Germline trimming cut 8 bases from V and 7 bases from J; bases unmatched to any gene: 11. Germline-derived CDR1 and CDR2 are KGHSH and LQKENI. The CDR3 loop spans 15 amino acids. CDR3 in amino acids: CASGVLAGTWNEQFF. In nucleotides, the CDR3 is TGTGCCAGCGGGGTACTAGCGGGGACTTGGAATGAGCAGTTCTTC.

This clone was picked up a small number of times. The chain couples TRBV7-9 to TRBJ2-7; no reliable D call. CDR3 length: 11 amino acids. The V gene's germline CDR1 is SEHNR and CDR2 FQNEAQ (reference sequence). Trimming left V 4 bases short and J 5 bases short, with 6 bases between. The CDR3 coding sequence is TGTGCCAGCAGCTCCGTTCACGAGCAGTACTTC. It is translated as CASSSVHEQYF.

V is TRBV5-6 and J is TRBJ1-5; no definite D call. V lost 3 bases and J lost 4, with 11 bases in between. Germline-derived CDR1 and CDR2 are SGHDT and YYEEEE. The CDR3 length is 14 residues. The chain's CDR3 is CASSSDGRNQPQHF. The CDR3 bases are TGTGCCAGCAGCTCGGACGGGAGGAATCAGCCCCAGCATTTT.

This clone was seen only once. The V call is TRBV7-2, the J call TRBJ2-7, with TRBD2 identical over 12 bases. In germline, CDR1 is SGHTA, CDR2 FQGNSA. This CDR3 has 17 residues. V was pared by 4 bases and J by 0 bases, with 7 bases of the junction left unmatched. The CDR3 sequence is CASSSRTSGTDSYEQYF. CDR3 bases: TGTGCCAGCAGCTCTAGGACTAGCGGGACCGACTCCTACGAGCAGTACTTC. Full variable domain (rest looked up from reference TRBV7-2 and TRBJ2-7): GAGVSQSPSNKVTEKGKDVELRCDPISGHTALYWYRQSLGQGLEFLIYFQGNSAPDKSGLPSDRFSAERTGGSVSTLTIQRTQQEDSAVYLCASSSRTSGTDSYEQYFGPGTRLTVT.

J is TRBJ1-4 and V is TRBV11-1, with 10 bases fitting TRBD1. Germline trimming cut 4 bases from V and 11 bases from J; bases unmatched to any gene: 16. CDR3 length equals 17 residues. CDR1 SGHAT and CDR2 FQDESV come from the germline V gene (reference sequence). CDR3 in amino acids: CASSWSGTGASIGKLFF. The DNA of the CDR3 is TGTGCCAGCAGCTGGTCCGGGACAGGGGCCTCGATCGGGAAACTGTTTTTT.

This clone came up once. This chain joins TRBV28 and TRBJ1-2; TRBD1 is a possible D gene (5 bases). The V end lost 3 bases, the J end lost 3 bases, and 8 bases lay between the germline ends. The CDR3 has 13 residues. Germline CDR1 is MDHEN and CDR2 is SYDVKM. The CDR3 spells CASSFGGDYGYTF. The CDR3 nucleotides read TGTGCCAGCAGTTTCGGGGGGGACTATGGCTACACCTTC.

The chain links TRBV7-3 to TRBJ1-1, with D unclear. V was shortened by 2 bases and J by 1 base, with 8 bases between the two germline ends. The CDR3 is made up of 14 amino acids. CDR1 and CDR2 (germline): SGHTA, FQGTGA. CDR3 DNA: TGTGCCAGCAGCTTAGGTGGGGAGAACACTGAAGCTTTCTTT. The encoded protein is CASSLGGENTEAFF.

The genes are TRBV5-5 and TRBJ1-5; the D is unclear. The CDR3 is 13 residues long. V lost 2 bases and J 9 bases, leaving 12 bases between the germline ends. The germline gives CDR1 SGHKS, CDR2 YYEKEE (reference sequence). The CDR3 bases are TGTGCCAGCAGCTTCGGGGATGGGTGGCCCCAGCATTTT. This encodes CASSFGDGWPQHF.

The CDR3 DNA reads as TGCGCCAGCAGCCAGGGGACAGGGCTGGATGAAAAACTGTTTTTT. It yields the protein CASSQGTGLDEKLFF. The J gene is TRBJ1-4, the V gene TRBV5-1; 9 nucleotides agree with TRBD1. V shed 4 bases, J shed 6 bases, and the junction held 7 bases outside the gene matches. Germline V lookup: CDR1 SGHRS, CDR2 YFSETQ. This CDR3 region has 15 residues.

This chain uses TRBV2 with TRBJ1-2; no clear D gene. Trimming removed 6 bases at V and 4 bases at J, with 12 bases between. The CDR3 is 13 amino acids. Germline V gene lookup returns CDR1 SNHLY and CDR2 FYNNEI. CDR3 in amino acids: CASSRDKLYGYTF. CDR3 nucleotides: TGTGCCAGCAGCCGCGACAAGCTCTATGGCTACACCTTC.

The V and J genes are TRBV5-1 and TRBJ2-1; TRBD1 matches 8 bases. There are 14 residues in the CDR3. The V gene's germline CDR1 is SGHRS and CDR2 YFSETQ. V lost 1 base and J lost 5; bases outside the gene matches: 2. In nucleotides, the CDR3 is TGCGCCAGCAGCTTGTCGGGACAGGACAATGAGCAGTTCTTC. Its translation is CASSLSGQDNEQFF.

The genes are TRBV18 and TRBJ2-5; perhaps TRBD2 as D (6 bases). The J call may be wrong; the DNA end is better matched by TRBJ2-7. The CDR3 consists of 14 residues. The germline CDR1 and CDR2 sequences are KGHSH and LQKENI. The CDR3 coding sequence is TGTGCCAGCTCCAAGGCGGGATCACTCTACGAGCAGTACTTC. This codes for CASSKAGSLYEQYF.

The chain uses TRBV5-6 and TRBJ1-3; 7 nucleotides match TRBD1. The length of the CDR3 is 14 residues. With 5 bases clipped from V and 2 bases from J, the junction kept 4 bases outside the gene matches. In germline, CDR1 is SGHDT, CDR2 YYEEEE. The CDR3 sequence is CASSVTGPGNTIYF. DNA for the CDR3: TGTGCCAGCAGTGTGACAGGGCCTGGAAACACCATATATTTT.

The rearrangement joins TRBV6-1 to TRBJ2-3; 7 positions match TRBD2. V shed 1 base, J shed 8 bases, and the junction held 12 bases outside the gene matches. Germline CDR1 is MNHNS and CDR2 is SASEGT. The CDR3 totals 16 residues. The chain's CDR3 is CASSEVSAGVFGTQYF. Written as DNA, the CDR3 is TGTGCCAGCAGTGAAGTCTCGGCGGGAGTATTCGGTACGCAGTATTTT.

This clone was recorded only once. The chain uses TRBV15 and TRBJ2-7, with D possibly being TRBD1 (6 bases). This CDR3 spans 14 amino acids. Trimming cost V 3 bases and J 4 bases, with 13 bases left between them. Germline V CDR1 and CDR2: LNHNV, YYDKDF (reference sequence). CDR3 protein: CATSRGNRAYEQYF. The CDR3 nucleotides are TGTGCCACCAGCAGGGGGAACAGGGCATACGAGCAGTACTTC.